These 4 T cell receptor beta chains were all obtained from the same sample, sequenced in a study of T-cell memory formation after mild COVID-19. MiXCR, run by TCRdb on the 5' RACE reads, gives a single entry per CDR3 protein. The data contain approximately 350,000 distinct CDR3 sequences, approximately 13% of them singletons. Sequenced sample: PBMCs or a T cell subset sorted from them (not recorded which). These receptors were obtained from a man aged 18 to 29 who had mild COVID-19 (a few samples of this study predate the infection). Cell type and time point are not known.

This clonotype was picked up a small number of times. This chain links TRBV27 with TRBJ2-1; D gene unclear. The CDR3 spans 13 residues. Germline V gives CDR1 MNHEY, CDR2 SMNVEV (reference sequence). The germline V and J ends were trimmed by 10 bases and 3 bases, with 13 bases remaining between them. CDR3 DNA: TGTGCCACCTCTACTACTTTCTACAATGAGCAGTTCTTC. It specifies CATSTTFYNEQFF.

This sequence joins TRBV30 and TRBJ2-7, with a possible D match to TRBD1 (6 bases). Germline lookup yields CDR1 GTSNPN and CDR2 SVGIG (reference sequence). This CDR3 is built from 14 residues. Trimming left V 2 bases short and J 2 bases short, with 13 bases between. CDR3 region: CAWSPRTEAYEQYF. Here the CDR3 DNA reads TGTGCCTGGAGTCCACGGACAGAAGCCTACGAGCAGTACTTC. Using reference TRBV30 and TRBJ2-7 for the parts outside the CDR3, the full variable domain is SQTIHQWPATLVQPVGSPLSLECTVEGTSNPNLYWYRQAAGRGLQLLFYSVGIGQISSEVPQNLSASRPQDRQFILSSKKLLLSDSGFYLCAWSPRTEAYEQYFGPGTRLTVT.

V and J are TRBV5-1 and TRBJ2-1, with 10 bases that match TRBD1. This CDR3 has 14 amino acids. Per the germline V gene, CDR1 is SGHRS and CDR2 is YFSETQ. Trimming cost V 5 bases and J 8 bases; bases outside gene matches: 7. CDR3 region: CASRLGQGRDEQFF. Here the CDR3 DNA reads TGCGCCAGCAGACTGGGACAGGGGCGCGATGAGCAGTTCTTC.

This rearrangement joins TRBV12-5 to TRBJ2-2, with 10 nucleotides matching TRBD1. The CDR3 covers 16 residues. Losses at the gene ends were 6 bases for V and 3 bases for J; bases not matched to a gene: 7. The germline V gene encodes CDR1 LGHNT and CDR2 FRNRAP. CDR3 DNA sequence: TGTGCTAGTGGAGACCGGGACAGGGGATACACCGGGGAGCTGTTTTTT. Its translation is CASGDRDRGYTGELFF.